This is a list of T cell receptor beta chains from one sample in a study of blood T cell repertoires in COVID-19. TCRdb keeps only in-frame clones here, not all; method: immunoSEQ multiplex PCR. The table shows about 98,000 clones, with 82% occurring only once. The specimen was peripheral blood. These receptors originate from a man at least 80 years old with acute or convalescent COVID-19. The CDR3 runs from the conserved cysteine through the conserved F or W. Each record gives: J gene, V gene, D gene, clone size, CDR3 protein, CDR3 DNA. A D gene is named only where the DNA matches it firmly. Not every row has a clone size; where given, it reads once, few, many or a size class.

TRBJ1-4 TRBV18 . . CASSLLTNEKLFF TGTGCCAGCTCCCTTTTAACTAATGAAAAACTGTTTTTT
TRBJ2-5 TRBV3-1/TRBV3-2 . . CASSQTPTQYF TGTGCCAGCAGCCAAACTCCGACCCAGTACTTC
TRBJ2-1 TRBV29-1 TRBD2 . CSVGEGPGGDEQFF TGCAGCGTTGGGGAGGGACCGGGTGGCGATGAGCAGTTCTTC
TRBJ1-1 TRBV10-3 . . CAIRFTTERTEAFF TGTGCCATCCGTTTCACTACCGAACGCACTGAAGCTTTCTTT
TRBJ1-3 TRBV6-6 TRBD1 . CASSPRTGGSGNTIYF TGTGCCAGCAGTCCCCGGACAGGGGGCTCTGGAAACACCATATATTTT
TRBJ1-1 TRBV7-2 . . CASSLATVTPEVFF TGTGCCAGCAGCTTAGCCACCGTCACCCCTGAGGTTTTCTTT
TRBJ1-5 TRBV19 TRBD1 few CASSTGQGANSNQPQHF TGTGCCAGTAGTACCGGACAGGGGGCGAACAGCAATCAGCCCCAGCATTTT
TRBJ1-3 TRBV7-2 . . CASSLDFGGNTIYF TGTGCCAGCAGCTTAGACTTCGGGGGAAACACCATATATTTT
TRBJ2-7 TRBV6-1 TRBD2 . CASSARTSGRPYEQYF TGTGCCAGCAGTGCTCGGACTAGCGGGAGACCCTACGAGCAGTACTTC
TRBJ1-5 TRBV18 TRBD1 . CASSPGTGVQPQHF TGTGCCAGCTCACCCGGGACAGGAGTGCAGCCCCAGCATTTT
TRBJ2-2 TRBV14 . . CASSFNQVALPGELFF TGTGCCAGCAGCTTCAACCAGGTTGCACTCCCCGGGGAGCTGTTTTTT
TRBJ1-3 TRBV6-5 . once CASTEQNTIYF TGTGCCAGCACAGAACAGAACACCATATATTTT
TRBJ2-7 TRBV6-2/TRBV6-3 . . CASSPKSYEQYF TGTGCCAGCAGCCCCAAATCCTACGAGCAGTACTTC